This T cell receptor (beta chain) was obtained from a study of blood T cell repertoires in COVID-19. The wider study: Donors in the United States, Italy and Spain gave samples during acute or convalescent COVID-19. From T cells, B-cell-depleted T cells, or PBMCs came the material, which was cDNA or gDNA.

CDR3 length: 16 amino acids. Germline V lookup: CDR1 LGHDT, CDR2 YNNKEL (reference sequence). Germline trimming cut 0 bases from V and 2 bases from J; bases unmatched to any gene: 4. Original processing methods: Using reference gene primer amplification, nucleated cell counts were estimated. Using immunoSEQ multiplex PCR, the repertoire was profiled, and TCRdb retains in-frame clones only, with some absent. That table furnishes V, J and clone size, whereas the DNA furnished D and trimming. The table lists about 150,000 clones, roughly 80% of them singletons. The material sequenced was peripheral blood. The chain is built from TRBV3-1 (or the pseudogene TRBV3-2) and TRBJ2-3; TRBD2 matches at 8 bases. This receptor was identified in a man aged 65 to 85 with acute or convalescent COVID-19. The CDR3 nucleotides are TGTGCCAGCAGCCAAGACGGGGGGGAGCTCACAGATACGCAGTATTTT. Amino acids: CASSQDGGELTDTQYF.